This T cell receptor beta chain originates from a study of blood T cells in healthy people across ages. As for this clonotype: Its antigen remains unknown.

Notes on the study in general: Because sorting was not performed, PBMCs prevented conclusive naive versus antigen-experienced comparison. In the absence of known donor CMV status, changes in expanded clonotypes were possibly confounded.

A second about 6 to 12 cycle PCR used barcoded and J-beta primers. Tagging of each cDNA molecule was performed by a template-switch adaptor with 12 random nucleotides. TCRdb independently ran MiXCR on the 5' RACE reads; one entry per CDR3 protein. The repertoire includes 550,000 to 750,000 distinct CDR3 sequences, over 20% of them detected once, and 3% to 4% sits in the top ten. The V end lost 2 bases, the J end lost 7 bases, and 9 bases lay between the germline ends. Germline lookup yields CDR1 DFQATT and CDR2 SNEGSKA (reference sequence). The CDR3 spans 12 residues. The receptor was derived from a man in his sixties or seventies in good health. The sequenced sample was blood. The chain recombines TRBV20-1 with TRBJ2-1; D unresolved. The CDR3 region has the DNA TGCAGTGCTAGATCCCCCCTGAATGAGCAGTTCTTC. This codes for CSARSPLNEQFF.